The following is a TCR beta chain sequence with its context. The antigen it recognizes is unknown. Base qualities were left out, and no much larger clone turns up one base away. The library was produced with the immunoSEQ multiplex PCR assay. For the multiplex PCR, a mixture combining 60 forward primers for TCR Vbeta segments and 13 reverse primers for TCR Jbeta segments was used. Amplification of the CDR3 region of rearranged TCR beta genes was performed with a multiplex PCR assay on genomic DNA. The Illumina HiSeq System was used to sequence the amplified TCR beta libraries as 87-base-pair reads. The authors' pipeline ran thus. In a later analysis, tens of millions of unique TCR beta chains were counted across the 650 to 700 repertoires, and approximately 11 million of these chains were shared by at least two donors. To remove PCR and sequencing errors, raw reads were error-corrected and collapsed into unique sequences using a nearest-neighbor algorithm that merged closely related sequences. Alignment of CDR3 sequences to IMGT reference sequences was used to assign V, D and J gene segments. Each retained sequence needed at least a six-nucleotide match to both a V gene segment and a J gene segment. A rearrangement counted as productive if the CDR3 had no stop codons and remained in frame with V and J, and every other rearrangement counted as non-productive. CDR3 was defined by IMGT convention, running from the second conserved V-encoded cysteine to the conserved J-encoded phenylalanine. Sequences without an unambiguous match to a single V gene segment were excluded from the earlier analysis of about 600 of the donors. An earlier analysis of fewer than 750 of the donors called V segments functional above 56.7% productive rearrangements and segregating when the between-donor standard deviation exceeded 5%. A statistical classification framework was built for diagnosing cytomegalovirus status from the catalog of TCR beta chain sequences. A later analysis assigned V and J genes by comparing TCR nucleotide sequences with IMGT/GENE-DB human TR gene sequences. In a later analysis, CDR3 sequences and most-parsimonious VDJ recombination scenarios were assigned using the TCRdist pipeline. A later analysis defined each TCR beta chain by its CDR3 amino acid sequence plus V-gene family, and excluded reads lacking a unique V-gene family. In a later analysis, 450 to 600 highly shared, low-generation-probability nucleotide sequences were removed to address suspected cross-contamination and a sequencing artifact. For each public chain, a later analysis derived a clonal expansion index from normalized ranks of inferred template counts within each repertoire. Generation probabilities in a later analysis came from a VDJ recombination model fitted to out-of-frame rearrangements, and those results were checked against IGoR. Hypergeometric tests were used in a later analysis to score TCR-TCR, TCR-HLA and TCR-CMV co-occurrence, with a repertoire-size bias correction applied to the TCR pairs. In a later analysis, false discovery rates were estimated by permuting HLA or CMV assignments 20 times. A later analysis grouped co-occurring TCRs with DBSCAN, adding TCRdist sequence similarity when clustering within HLA-allele-positive subsets. For co-occurrence clustering, repertoires with fewer than 30,000 or more than 120,000 public chains were excluded, along with 4 to 6 repertoires with anomalous nucleotide sharing. What TCRdb holds here is the immuneACCESS table cut down to in-frame rearrangements. Part of the clones is not present; checked against another copy, under half of the missing clones reflect an unresolved V gene, and the others are unexplained. D and trimming were read from the DNA, whereas the V and J calls and clone size are those reported in that table. The sample contains 150,000 or so clones, roughly 80% of them found a single time. The ten biggest clones cover 10% to 15% of the sample.

After removal of 5 bases from V and 1 base from J, the junction retains 6 bases not matched to a gene. The CDR3 covers 15 residues, taking in both the cysteine and the phenylalanine. Of all the DNA, just the CDR3 is kept, 45 bases in frame from base 1. CDR1 and CDR2, looked up from the germline V gene, are WSHSY and SAAADI. This entry comes from a study of cytomegalovirus exposure and HLA in healthy donors (dated by TCRdb to the late 2010s). Background for the entire study: In an earlier analysis of under 600 of the donors, roughly 300 Gb of sequence data and roughly 100 million unique TCR beta sequences from about 190 million T cells were reported. Approximately 310 gigabases of sequencing data and tens of millions of unique TCR sequences were included in an early release covering roughly 600 HLA-typed donors. On average, about 200,000 unique TCR beta nucleotide sequences were sequenced per donor among 398 genotyped donors of the cohort, with about 17% of those sequences being non-productive. The genetic ancestry cluster associated with self-reported Caucasian donors included roughly four fifths of the 300 to 450 genotyped donors. The aim of the study was to test whether cataloging public T cell receptors could identify signatures of past pathogen exposure. Because of strong linkage in the cohort, roughly five DR-DQ haplotypes were treated as single units for association and clustering. The study used immunosequencing to profile the T cell repertoires of 600 to 850 subjects and linked those repertoires to cytomegalovirus serostatus. HLA typing covered class I and class II loci at four-digit resolution. The study combined high-throughput TCR immunosequencing, statistical association of individual TCRs with disease status, and machine learning to predict cytomegalovirus infection status. A later analysis re-analyzed previously published TCR beta repertoires from 666 donors and added high-resolution HLA genotyping to study TCR occurrence patterns. Genome-wide SNP genotypes for about 60% of the 666 donors were used in a later genetic analysis, which treated that subset as a discovery cohort. Besides the first cohort of 666 subjects, a separate validation cohort made up of about 120 different subjects was used. An earlier analysis of several hundred of the donors applied high-throughput TCR beta sequencing to assess whether each TCR beta V gene segment acted as functional or pseudogenic. The later analysis used no new phenotypic data to find candidate immune exposures, relying instead on TCR beta sequences and their occurrence across donors. Every repertoire in the discovery cohort had been generated on one and the same sequencing platform. Donor age, sex, ethnicity and CMV serostatus were compiled alongside the repertoire data. The number of donors typed differed by locus, with 629-630 for A, B, C, DRB1 and DQB1, roughly 520 for DQA1, 606 for DPA1, and some 450 for DPB1.

The cohort was made up of approximately 700 healthy bone marrow donors. All cohort members were sampled while nominally healthy, although unrecorded immune exposures were likely present. The donor was CMV seropositive and was included in the group of approximately 300 seropositive cohort members. Every donor gave a peripheral blood sample, and the peripheral blood mononuclear cells from that sample were used for TCR beta sequencing. The Qiagen DNeasy Blood Extraction Kit was used to extract genomic DNA from the blood cell samples. Summary of the overall study and its limitations: Three of the identified cytomegalovirus-associated TCR beta chains were confirmed in vitro to be specific for cytomegalovirus antigens. In a later analysis, the rate of TCR association differed among HLA loci, with DRB1 alleles having the most associated TCRs and HLA-C alleles having the fewest. In an earlier analysis of several hundred of the donors, most TCR beta V segments were observed in productive rearrangements about 90% or about 30% of the time, broadly matching IMGT annotations. CMV serostatus was the only immune exposure information available for the cohort. Across donors, most TCR sequences were observed very rarely, whereas some public TCRs were present in many individuals. The 87-base-pair reads could not distinguish some IMGT-functional V segments, including TRBV6-2 and TRBV6-3, so those segments were excluded. Only TCR beta chains were sequenced in this cohort, and the absence of alpha or paired-chain data limited detectable features. In a later genetic analysis, a missense DCLRE1C variant was associated with V-gene and J-gene trimming of TCR beta chains, and the association was replicated in an independent cohort. Because counts were too low, 15 or so rarely observed V segments, including chromosome 9 orphons, were excluded from the earlier analysis of 587 of the donors. Most CMV-associated TCR beta chains appeared to be HLA-restricted in a later analysis, and the HLA associations seemed to be driven largely by CMV exposure. According to the authors, the approach could potentially be generalized to other disease states and immunological phenotypes. Linkage disequilibrium might explain the correlated functional status among segregating V segments, but an unknown experimental factor could not be excluded. Specific HLA alleles were associated with around 18,000 TCR beta sequences at a false discovery rate of 0.05 in a later analysis. Cytomegalovirus status was reported to be diagnosed by the classifier with high specificity and sensitivity in both the original and validation cohorts. The sequencing pipeline was judged likely to have produced a cluster of highly shared sequence variants as a technical artifact. A further reported finding was that TCR beta sequences accurately predicted the HLA-A and HLA-B alleles for most subjects in the first cohort. According to a later genetic analysis, donors in an Asian-associated ancestry cluster had fewer N-insertions in productive TCRs than the roughly 670-donor mean. The study gave a list of about 170 TCR beta chains associated with cytomegalovirus. In a later analysis, HLA-associated TCR beta chains showed more clonal expansion and lower generation probabilities than non-associated chains that were equally common. When HLA alleles, especially DR and DQ, strongly co-occurred, TCR associations were difficult to assign to individual alleles. Because some donors lacked HLA typing at each locus, the association tests relied only on the typed subset. A later analysis reported that several top co-occurrence clusters appeared linked to parvovirus B19, influenza, CMV and Epstein-Barr virus. Roughly uniform sequencing depth across donors was assumed in presence/absence analyses, although this assumption may not hold.

Material for sequencing was PBMCs. The clonotype comes from a man between 35 and 55 years old in good health and CMV-seropositive. The rearrangement joined TRBV10-2 to TRBJ1-2, and 8 bases in between align with TRBD1. The nucleotide sequence is given as TGCGCCAGCAGTTTCCCGGACAGGGATAACTATGGCTACACCTTC. Translated, it gives CASSFPDRDNYGYTF.